One sample yielded the 16 T cell receptor beta chains listed below, sequenced in a study of identical twins listed by TCRdb under 2016. The library was built by means of 5' RACE. The sequencing machine was an Illumina HiSeq 2000. Through fastp at Q25 and MiXCR, TCRdb rebuilt clones from the public reads, retaining in-frame beta chains. For every CDR3 protein sequence, its rows merge into one entry that carries the most common genes and DNA. This sample has a few hundred thousand distinct CDR3 sequences in its table, and roughly a tenth of those were observed once. Clones ranked in the top ten supply 9% to 10% of the sample. The material sequenced was memory T cells sorted from blood. The cell subset or site label, read with the paper, signifies: CD45RO+ enriched T cells. The receptors here all came from a man aged 50-59 years in good health.

This clonotype has a count of ten or more. The V gene is TRBV11-2, the J gene TRBJ2-2; 7 bases align to TRBD2. The ends lost 2 bases at V and 8 bases at J; junction bases unmatched: 5. Germline CDR1 and CDR2: SGHAT and FQNNGV. This CDR3 spans 14 amino acids. The CDR3 DNA reads as TGTGCCAGCAGCTTACGAACAGCGGGGGGGGAGCTGTTTTTT. Its translation: CASSLRTAGGELFF.

This clonotype has more than one count but fewer than ten. This chain joins TRBV29-1 and TRBJ2-7, with 8 positions matching TRBD1. Germline CDR1 reads SQVTM; CDR2 reads ANQGSEA. V lost 7 bases, J lost 5 bases, and 4 bases stayed unmatched. The CDR3 has 11 amino acids. This CDR3 is CSADRGHEQYF. CDR3 bases: TGCAGCGCCGACAGGGGTCACGAGCAGTACTTC.

This clonotype occurred a few times. This chain connects TRBV6-5 to TRBJ2-7; 8 bases agree with TRBD1. The V gene's germline CDR1 is MNHEY and CDR2 SVGAGI. The CDR3 contains 16 residues. J was trimmed by 7 bases and V by 0 bases; bases with no gene match: 11. CDR3 in amino acids: CASSYSLDRGSREQYF. The CDR3 coding sequence is TGTGCCAGCAGTTACTCCCTTGACAGGGGAAGTAGGGAGCAGTACTTC.

The chain couples TRBV5-5 to TRBJ2-1, with D possibly being TRBD2 (6 bases). Germline values: CDR1 SGHKS, CDR2 YYEKEE (reference sequence). Trimming shortened V by 7 bases and J by 2 bases, and 10 bases separated the two germline ends. The CDR3 covers 13 residues. CDR3 region: CASRSGPYNEQFF. The CDR3 DNA follows: TGTGCCAGCCGAAGCGGGCCCTACAATGAGCAGTTCTTC.

This clonotype was seen ten or more times. As DNA, the CDR3 is TGTGCCAGCCGTCCGGGACTATCAACCTTAAAACTACCGGGTGAGCAGTACTTC. This encodes CASRPGLSTLKLPGEQYF. The chain carries TRBV6-2 or TRBV6-3 and TRBJ2-7; 7 bases map to TRBD2. The trim removed 8 bases at V and 7 bases at J, leaving 26 bases unmatched. CDR3 size: 18 residues. CDR1 and CDR2 (germline): MNHEY, SVGEGT.

The chain couples TRBV21-1 to TRBJ1-4. TRBV21-1 corresponds to a pseudogene. The CDR3 length is 17 residues. CDR3 bases: TGTGCCAGCAGATCGGACTTCTATCACGCAACTAATGAAAAACTGTTTTTT. As protein: CASRSDFYHATNEKLFF.

This clonotype was picked up many times. CDR3 region: CSARDAGRFRGGYGYTF. The CDR3 bases are TGCAGTGCTAGAGATGCGGGGCGGTTCAGGGGGGGCTATGGCTACACCTTC. This chain connects TRBV20-1 to TRBJ1-2, with 7 bases fitting TRBD1. CDR3 size: 17 residues. The germline V gene has CDR1 DFQATT and CDR2 SNEGSKA (reference sequence). V was pared by 0 bases and J by 4 bases, with 14 bases of the junction left unmatched.

In its sample, this clonotype was seen many times. This sequence joins TRBV29-1 and TRBJ2-1, with D possibly being TRBD1 (5 bases). The CDR3 loop spans 13 amino acids. With 4 bases removed from V and 6 bases from J, the gap between germline ends came to 13 bases. The germline V gene encodes CDR1 SQVTM and CDR2 ANQGSEA. The CDR3 is CSVVRGQPNEQFF. The CDR3 bases are TGCAGCGTTGTAAGGGGTCAGCCCAATGAGCAGTTCTTC.

The chain uses TRBV6-5 and TRBJ1-1, with D unresolved. The CDR3 is 13 residues long. V lost 2 bases, J lost 0 bases, and 4 bases lay in between. CDR1 and CDR2 from the germline V gene are MNHEY and SVGAGI. The CDR3 DNA is TGTGCCAGCAGTTACGCTCTGAACACTGAAGCTTTCTTT. Translating it yields CASSYALNTEAFF.

The chain combines TRBV7-2 with TRBJ2-3; D remains ambiguous. This CDR3 is 12 amino acids long. The ends were cut back, 1 base at V and 11 bases at J, with 10 bases in the middle. CDR1 and CDR2 (germline): SGHTA, FQGNSA. The CDR3 loop is CASSLDSRRQYF. The CDR3 region has the DNA TGTGCCAGCAGCTTAGACTCGAGGCGGCAGTATTTT.

This clonotype was seen many times. At one end, the junction sequence differs from germline, possibly due to a read error. The chain combines TRBV20-1 with TRBJ2-7; 11 bases align to TRBD2. Germline V lookup: CDR1 DFQATT, CDR2 SNEGSKA (reference sequence). The CDR3 extends over 16 amino acids. The CDR3 sequence: CSARTSGLTSSYEQYF. The CDR3 DNA follows: TGCAGCGCTAGGACTAGCGGGCTTACCAGCTCCTACGAGCAGTACTTC.

This clonotype came up many times. The rearrangement links TRBV5-1 to TRBJ2-1; no clear D. The V gene's germline CDR1 is SGHRS and CDR2 YFSETQ. The CDR3 runs to 16 residues. The ends were cut back, 0 bases at V and 0 bases at J, with 10 bases in the middle. The CDR3 DNA follows: TGCGCCAGCAGCTTGGGGCAGAGGAGCTCCTACAATGAGCAGTTCTTC. This codes for CASSLGQRSSYNEQFF.

The V and J genes are TRBV6-5 and TRBJ2-3; 11 nucleotides line up with TRBD1. In germline, CDR1 is MNHEY, CDR2 SVGAGI. This CDR3 spans 16 amino acids. V shed 5 bases, J shed 6 bases, and the junction held 10 bases outside the gene matches. The CDR3 sequence: CASSTRDRGSVDTQYF. The CDR3 bases are TGTGCCAGCAGTACTCGGGACAGGGGGAGTGTGGATACGCAGTATTTT.

This clonotype appeared a few times. The chain joins TRBV5-1 to TRBJ1-2; possible D gene TRBD1, 5 bases. This CDR3 has 15 residues. Per the germline V gene, CDR1 is SGHRS and CDR2 is YFSETQ. Deletions cut 0 bases from V and 3 bases from J, with 12 bases between. CDR3 bases: TGCGCCAGCAGCTTGGGATCGGGGGACCACTATGGCTACACCTTC. Its translation: CASSLGSGDHYGYTF.

The chain has TRBV7-3 and TRBJ2-6, with 7 bases identical to TRBD1. Germline V gene lookup returns CDR1 SGHTA and CDR2 FQGTGA. J gave up 0 bases and V 5 bases, and 10 bases lay outside the gene matches. CDR3 length equals 18 residues. The CDR3 region has the DNA TGTGCCAGCAGCGCCCCCGGGGACAGCTCCTCTGGGGCCAACGTCCTGACTTTC. It yields the protein CASSAPGDSSSGANVLTF.

In this sample, this clonotype turned up a few times. The chain recombines TRBV3-1 with TRBJ2-1, with TRBD1 identical over 10 bases. The V gene's germline CDR1 is LGHDT and CDR2 YNNKEL (reference sequence). The ends lost 2 bases at V and 7 bases at J; junction bases unmatched: 8. The CDR3 has 16 residues. This chain's CDR3 is CASSQRGQGKGNEQFF. In nucleotides, the CDR3 is TGTGCCAGCAGCCAACGGGGACAGGGGAAAGGTAATGAGCAGTTCTTC.